Listed below are T cell receptor beta chains from one sample, sequenced in a study of blood T cell repertoires in COVID-19. Data came from immunoSEQ multiplex PCR; TCRdb stores just in-frame clones and leaves some out. In the table there are 210,000 or so clones, 86% of which are singletons. Specimen: peripheral blood. These receptors were collected from a woman aged 50 to 60 with acute or convalescent COVID-19. Both conserved end residues are part of each CDR3. The D gene is left open where the match is weak. Expanded clones get a size class; other rows say once, few or many, or leave the size out.

v_gene: TRBV29-1; j_gene: TRBJ2-3; d_gene: -; abundance: -; CDR3nt: TGCAGCGCCTCGACGGCGGGATCCACAGATACGCAGTATTTT; CDR3aa: CSASTAGSTDTQYF
v_gene: TRBV7-8; j_gene: TRBJ1-2; d_gene: -; abundance: once; CDR3nt: TGTGCCAGCAGCTTATCCCCCGGACATCCCCTAAGCGGCTACACCTTC; CDR3aa: CASSLSPGHPLSGYTF
v_gene: TRBV6-5; j_gene: TRBJ1-5; d_gene: -; abundance: -; CDR3nt: TGTGCCAGCAGTTACTCGCCAGGGGAACTGCCCCAGCATTTT; CDR3aa: CASSYSPGELPQHF
v_gene: TRBV11-2; j_gene: TRBJ2-1; d_gene: TRBD2; abundance: many; CDR3nt: TGTGCCAGCAGCTTGAGCGGGGAATACAATGAGCAGTTCTTC; CDR3aa: CASSLSGEYNEQFF
v_gene: TRBV29-1; j_gene: TRBJ2-7; d_gene: -; abundance: -; CDR3nt: TGCAGCGCCGCAGGGGGGCAGGATGCCTACGAGCAGTACTTC; CDR3aa: CSAAGGQDAYEQYF
v_gene: TRBV7-6; j_gene: TRBJ2-1; d_gene: -; abundance: -; CDR3nt: TGTGCCAGCAGCTTACGAGGGAGTAAAAATGAGCAGTTCTTC; CDR3aa: CASSLRGSKNEQFF
v_gene: TRBV7-2; j_gene: TRBJ2-1; d_gene: TRBD2; abundance: -; CDR3nt: TGTGCCAGCGCGCTCTCTAGCGGGGGTTACAATGAGCAGTTCTTC; CDR3aa: CASALSSGGYNEQFF
v_gene: TRBV12-3/TRBV12-4; j_gene: TRBJ1-2; d_gene: TRBD1; abundance: -; CDR3nt: TGTGCCAGCAGTTTAACAGGGGGACCTATCTTC; CDR3aa: CASSLTGGPIF
v_gene: TRBV7-2; j_gene: TRBJ2-1; d_gene: TRBD2; abundance: -; CDR3nt: TGTGCCAGCAGCAACGGACTAGCGACCTACAATGAGCAGTTCTTC; CDR3aa: CASSNGLATYNEQFF
v_gene: TRBV7-2; j_gene: TRBJ1-2; d_gene: -; abundance: -; CDR3nt: TGTGCCAGCAGCTTAGAAGCAGGGGACTATGGCTACACCTTC; CDR3aa: CASSLEAGDYGYTF
v_gene: TRBV5-1; j_gene: TRBJ1-6; d_gene: -; abundance: -; CDR3nt: TGCGCCAGCAGCTTGCAGGGAGGGAATTCACCCCTCCACTTT; CDR3aa: CASSLQGGNSPLHF
v_gene: TRBV2; j_gene: TRBJ1-5; d_gene: TRBD1; abundance: once; CDR3nt: TGTGCCAGCAGTGGGACAGGGGCGGTAAATCAGCCCCAGCATTTT; CDR3aa: CASSGTGAVNQPQHF
v_gene: TRBV5-1; j_gene: TRBJ2-4; d_gene: TRBD1; abundance: -; CDR3nt: TGCGCCAGCAGCTCGGACAGGGAGTGGTCTGGCAAAAACATTCAGTACTTC; CDR3aa: CASSSDREWSGKNIQYF
v_gene: TRBV19; j_gene: TRBJ2-1; d_gene: TRBD2; abundance: -; CDR3nt: TGTGCCACCTCCTCGGGGACTAGCTTTTCCGATGAGCAGTTCTTC; CDR3aa: CATSSGTSFSDEQFF
v_gene: TRBV7-9; j_gene: TRBJ2-1; d_gene: TRBD2; abundance: -; CDR3nt: TGTGCCAGCAGCTTAGGGACTAGTGGTTACAATGAGCAGTTCTTC; CDR3aa: CASSLGTSGYNEQFF
v_gene: TRBV5-1; j_gene: TRBJ2-5; d_gene: TRBD2; abundance: once; CDR3nt: TGCGCCAGCAGCTTAGTCCCGGGACTAGCGGGGGGTCCCCAAGAGACCCAGTACTTC; CDR3aa: CASSLVPGLAGGPQETQYF
v_gene: TRBV18; j_gene: TRBJ1-1; d_gene: -; abundance: many; CDR3nt: TGTGCCAGCTCTCTACGCCCGGCCCCTGAGGCTGAAGCTTTCTTT; CDR3aa: CASSLRPAPEAEAFF
v_gene: TRBV6-5; j_gene: TRBJ1-2; d_gene: -; abundance: once; CDR3nt: TGTGCCAGCAGTTATGGGGGCCAGGGGTCCTATGGCTACACCTTC; CDR3aa: CASSYGGQGSYGYTF
v_gene: TRBV6-4; j_gene: TRBJ1-5; d_gene: -; abundance: few; CDR3nt: TGTGCCAGCAGCCCTGGACGGGGGGTTGATCAGCCCCAGCATTTT; CDR3aa: CASSPGRGVDQPQHF
v_gene: TRBV5-1; j_gene: TRBJ1-4; d_gene: -; abundance: once; CDR3nt: TGCGCCAGCAGCTTGCGGGGGAGCGGAGAAAAACTGTTTTTT; CDR3aa: CASSLRGSGEKLFF
v_gene: TRBV11-3; j_gene: TRBJ1-1; d_gene: -; abundance: few; CDR3nt: TGTGCCAGCCGCGGCCGGGGTGGAGCTTTCTTT; CDR3aa: CASRGRGGAFF
v_gene: TRBV4-1; j_gene: TRBJ1-1; d_gene: -; abundance: -; CDR3nt: TGCGCCAGCAGGGACGGGATGAACACTGAAGCTTTCTTT; CDR3aa: CASRDGMNTEAFF
v_gene: TRBV6-5; j_gene: TRBJ1-2; d_gene: -; abundance: -; CDR3nt: TGTGCCAGCAGTTATCGGACAGCTCCAAACTATGGCTACACCTTC; CDR3aa: CASSYRTAPNYGYTF
v_gene: TRBV30; j_gene: TRBJ2-7; d_gene: TRBD2; abundance: once; CDR3nt: TGTGCCTGGAGTGATGAGCCGGGACTAGCGGCGTACGAGCAGTACTTC; CDR3aa: CAWSDEPGLAAYEQYF
v_gene: TRBV18; j_gene: TRBJ2-4; d_gene: TRBD2; abundance: -; CDR3nt: TGTGCCAGCTCACCGACTTTAAGCGGGGGGGCGGCCAAAAACATTCAGTACTTC; CDR3aa: CASSPTLSGGAAKNIQYF